The rows below give T cell receptor beta chains drawn from one sample of a study of T cell changes during pregnancy in multiple sclerosis. Here immunoSEQ multiplex PCR was the method, and the copy in TCRdb shows in-frame clones only, minus some. The repertoire has tens of thousands of clones, around 92% of them found once; the top ten carry about 1.7%. Sequenced here: peripheral blood, sampled after pregnancy. The receptors originated from a female donor in good health, enrolled as a control in a pregnancy study. CDR3s include the opening cysteine and the closing phenylalanine or tryptophan. Fields, in order: J gene, D gene, clone size, V gene, CDR3 DNA, CDR3 protein. D genes are given only for firm matches. Size is stated for part of the rows, as once, few or many counts, or as a class when the clone is expanded.

j_gene: TRBJ1-2
d_gene: -
abundance: -
v_gene: TRBV9
CDR3nt: TGTGCCAGCAGCGGGGCCCATAAGCTGTCAAGCTATGGCTACACCTTC
CDR3aa: CASSGAHKLSSYGYTF

j_gene: TRBJ2-1
d_gene: -
abundance: -
v_gene: TRBV7-7
CDR3nt: TGTGCTAGCAGCCCACGCCTGGCCGATGAGCAGTTCTTC
CDR3aa: CASSPRLADEQFF

j_gene: TRBJ1-1
d_gene: -
abundance: -
v_gene: TRBV7-6
CDR3nt: TGTGCCAGCAGCTTGCGACAGCACACTGAAGCTTTCTTT
CDR3aa: CASSLRQHTEAFF

j_gene: TRBJ1-1
d_gene: -
abundance: few
v_gene: TRBV7-9
CDR3nt: TGTGCCAGCAGCTTAGGGGGCTACTCTGAAGCTTTCTTT
CDR3aa: CASSLGGYSEAFF

j_gene: TRBJ2-3
d_gene: TRBD2
abundance: -
v_gene: TRBV11-3
CDR3nt: TGTGCCAGCAGCACTACCGGGACTAGCGGGGGGGCCCCCCCACATACGCAGTATTTT
CDR3aa: CASSTTGTSGGAPPHTQYF

j_gene: TRBJ2-5
d_gene: -
abundance: -
v_gene: TRBV6-5
CDR3nt: TGTGCCAGCAGCCGTTTTATCCCCCAAGAGACCCAGTACTTC
CDR3aa: CASSRFIPQETQYF

j_gene: TRBJ2-7
d_gene: TRBD1
abundance: -
v_gene: TRBV7-2
CDR3nt: TGTGCCAGCAGCTTAGCGGGACAGGGGGCCTACGAGCAGTACTTC
CDR3aa: CASSLAGQGAYEQYF

j_gene: TRBJ1-5
d_gene: TRBD1
abundance: -
v_gene: TRBV28
CDR3nt: TGTGCCAGCCTTAGACAGGGGAAGCCCCAGCATTTT
CDR3aa: CASLRQGKPQHF

j_gene: TRBJ2-7
d_gene: -
abundance: -
v_gene: TRBV27
CDR3nt: TGTGCCAGCAGTTCATACAGGGATGGGTACGAGCAGTACTTC
CDR3aa: CASSSYRDGYEQYF

j_gene: TRBJ1-1
d_gene: TRBD1
abundance: -
v_gene: TRBV6-6
CDR3nt: TGTGCCAGCAGTACCGACAGGGGAGGGACTGAAGCTTTCTTT
CDR3aa: CASSTDRGGTEAFF

j_gene: TRBJ2-7
d_gene: TRBD2
abundance: -
v_gene: TRBV13
CDR3nt: TGTGCCAGCAGCTTAGGGAGTAGCGGGGGGACCTACGAGCAGTACTTC
CDR3aa: CASSLGSSGGTYEQYF

j_gene: TRBJ1-5
d_gene: -
abundance: -
v_gene: TRBV7-2
CDR3nt: TGTGCCAGCAGCAGGGGCCGACATCAGCCCCAGCATTTT
CDR3aa: CASSRGRHQPQHF

j_gene: TRBJ2-7
d_gene: TRBD1
abundance: -
v_gene: TRBV10-3
CDR3nt: TGTGCCATCAGTGGCGGACAGGTCTACGAGCAGTACTTC
CDR3aa: CAISGGQVYEQYF

j_gene: TRBJ2-5
d_gene: TRBD2
abundance: -
v_gene: TRBV10-3
CDR3nt: TGTGCCACGACTAGCGGGGGGGCCCTTGAGACCCAGTACTTC
CDR3aa: CATTSGGALETQYF

j_gene: TRBJ1-6
d_gene: -
abundance: -
v_gene: TRBV28
CDR3nt: TGTGCCAGCAGTTTCGACATCGCAAGCTCCTATAATTCACCCCTCCACTTT
CDR3aa: CASSFDIASSYNSPLHF

j_gene: TRBJ1-1
d_gene: -
abundance: -
v_gene: TRBV5-4
CDR3nt: TGTGCCAGCAGACAAGACAGCATGAACACTGAAGCTTTCTTT
CDR3aa: CASRQDSMNTEAFF

j_gene: TRBJ2-1
d_gene: TRBD2
abundance: -
v_gene: TRBV12-5
CDR3nt: TGTGCTAGTGGTTCCGGCCAAAGCGGGGTCTACAATGAGCAGTTCTTC
CDR3aa: CASGSGQSGVYNEQFF

j_gene: TRBJ2-7
d_gene: -
abundance: -
v_gene: TRBV19
CDR3nt: TGTGCCAGTAGGGCCAGGACAGACTACGAGCAGTACTTC
CDR3aa: CASRARTDYEQYF

j_gene: TRBJ2-1
d_gene: TRBD2
abundance: -
v_gene: TRBV4-3
CDR3nt: TGCGCCAGCAGCCATCGGACTAGCGGTCCTTCTGGGGAGCAGTTCTTC
CDR3aa: CASSHRTSGPSGEQFF

j_gene: TRBJ2-1
d_gene: -
abundance: -
v_gene: TRBV7-2
CDR3nt: TGTGCCAGCAGCCGGGACATCGGGTTGCGCAACAATGAGCAGTTCTTC
CDR3aa: CASSRDIGLRNNEQFF

j_gene: TRBJ1-5
d_gene: TRBD1
abundance: -
v_gene: TRBV7-2
CDR3nt: TGTGCCAGCAGCCCAGGGGGCCGAAATCAGCCCCAGCATTTT
CDR3aa: CASSPGGRNQPQHF

j_gene: TRBJ2-5
d_gene: -
abundance: -
v_gene: TRBV7-3
CDR3nt: TGTGCCAGCTCCTACCAGGGGGGCGGGACCCAGTACTTC
CDR3aa: CASSYQGGGTQYF

j_gene: TRBJ2-6
d_gene: -
abundance: -
v_gene: TRBV5-1
CDR3nt: TGCGCCAGCAGCAAACCGGGAGCCGGTGGGGCCAACGTCCTGACTTTC
CDR3aa: CASSKPGAGGANVLTF

j_gene: TRBJ1-4
d_gene: -
abundance: -
v_gene: TRBV7-6
CDR3nt: TGTGCCAGCAGCTCATCGGGGGGAGACGAAAAACTGTTTTTT
CDR3aa: CASSSSGGDEKLFF

j_gene: TRBJ1-5
d_gene: TRBD1
abundance: -
v_gene: TRBV6-5
CDR3nt: TGTGCCAGCAGTTACTCGGCCACAGGGGTAGGGCAGCCCCAGCATTTT
CDR3aa: CASSYSATGVGQPQHF

j_gene: TRBJ1-2
d_gene: -
abundance: -
v_gene: TRBV5-1
CDR3nt: TGCGCCAGCAGCTTGGAATGGGGAGGCTATGGCTACACCTTC
CDR3aa: CASSLEWGGYGYTF

j_gene: TRBJ2-1
d_gene: -
abundance: -
v_gene: TRBV5-6
CDR3nt: TGTGCCAGCAGCTCCTGGAGGGCAGGGCGGGATTATAGTGAGCAGTTCTTC
CDR3aa: CASSSWRAGRDYSEQFF

j_gene: TRBJ2-5
d_gene: TRBD2
abundance: once
v_gene: TRBV7-3
CDR3nt: TGTGCCAGCAGCGTCACGGGGGGTCAAGAGACCCAGTACTTC
CDR3aa: CASSVTGGQETQYF

j_gene: TRBJ1-2
d_gene: -
abundance: -
v_gene: TRBV16
CDR3nt: TGTGCCAGCAGCCAAGTCGCAGGCGAAAGCTATGGCTACACCTTC
CDR3aa: CASSQVAGESYGYTF

j_gene: TRBJ1-2
d_gene: TRBD1
abundance: -
v_gene: TRBV28
CDR3nt: TGTGCCAGCAGCCCCACAGGGGCAGCCAGAAACTATGGCTACACCTTC
CDR3aa: CASSPTGAARNYGYTF

j_gene: TRBJ2-5
d_gene: -
abundance: once
v_gene: TRBV11-2
CDR3nt: TGTGCCAGCAGCTCGATGGGGGGGCCACCAGAGACCCAGTACTTC
CDR3aa: CASSSMGGPPETQYF

j_gene: TRBJ1-2
d_gene: -
abundance: -
v_gene: TRBV7-2
CDR3nt: TGTGCCAGCAGCTTACCTTCCTATGGCTACACCTTC
CDR3aa: CASSLPSYGYTF

j_gene: TRBJ2-7
d_gene: -
abundance: -
v_gene: TRBV9
CDR3nt: TGTGCCAGCAGCGTAGATGCGGGCTCCTACGAGCAGTACTTC
CDR3aa: CASSVDAGSYEQYF

j_gene: TRBJ1-1
d_gene: -
abundance: -
v_gene: TRBV18
CDR3nt: TGTGCCAGCTCACCGGTTCCAGGGAACACTGAAGCTTTCTTT
CDR3aa: CASSPVPGNTEAFF

j_gene: TRBJ2-3
d_gene: -
abundance: -
v_gene: TRBV6-1
CDR3nt: TGTGCCAGTCTTAGCGATGCGAATACGCAGTATTTT
CDR3aa: CASLSDANTQYF

j_gene: TRBJ2-5
d_gene: -
abundance: once
v_gene: TRBV7-9
CDR3nt: TGTGCCAGCAGCACGTGGGAGCGGGCGGAGACCCAGTACTTC
CDR3aa: CASSTWERAETQYF

j_gene: TRBJ2-7
d_gene: -
abundance: -
v_gene: TRBV7-3
CDR3nt: TGTGCCAGCAGCTTCGACGGCCCCCCGGGGACCTACGAGCAGTACTTC
CDR3aa: CASSFDGPPGTYEQYF

j_gene: TRBJ2-5
d_gene: TRBD1
abundance: -
v_gene: TRBV11-2
CDR3nt: TGTGCCAGCAGCAGGCCGGGACAGGGAGAGACCCAGTACTTC
CDR3aa: CASSRPGQGETQYF

j_gene: TRBJ1-1
d_gene: TRBD1
abundance: few
v_gene: TRBV28
CDR3nt: TGTGCCAGCAGTCCCAGGGGGCGGGGATGGACTGAAGCTTTCTTT
CDR3aa: CASSPRGRGWTEAFF

j_gene: TRBJ2-2
d_gene: TRBD1
abundance: -
v_gene: TRBV29-1
CDR3nt: TGCAGCGCGTACGAGACAGGGGACACCGGGGAGCTGTTTTTT
CDR3aa: CSAYETGDTGELFF

j_gene: TRBJ1-2
d_gene: -
abundance: few
v_gene: TRBV7-9
CDR3nt: TGTGCCAGCAGCTCCCTACGGCACGACAGGACCTTC
CDR3aa: CASSSLRHDRTF

j_gene: TRBJ1-4
d_gene: -
abundance: -
v_gene: TRBV27
CDR3nt: TGTGCCAGCAGGGGGGGGGCGGACCCTCGGGGTGAAAAACTGTTTTTT
CDR3aa: CASRGGADPRGEKLFF

j_gene: TRBJ1-1
d_gene: -
abundance: once
v_gene: TRBV7-9
CDR3nt: TGTGCCAGCGGCTCTCAAGGGAGGACTGAAGCTTTCTTT
CDR3aa: CASGSQGRTEAFF

j_gene: TRBJ2-7
d_gene: TRBD2
abundance: few
v_gene: TRBV7-2
CDR3nt: TGTGCCAGCAGCTTGGACTATGGGACTAGCGGGAGAGAGCAGTACTTC
CDR3aa: CASSLDYGTSGREQYF

j_gene: TRBJ1-5
d_gene: TRBD1
abundance: -
v_gene: TRBV5-1
CDR3nt: TGCGCCAGCAGCCCTCAGGGTCCAGGGGGTCAGCCCCAGCATTTT
CDR3aa: CASSPQGPGGQPQHF

j_gene: TRBJ1-4
d_gene: TRBD1
abundance: -
v_gene: TRBV4-3
CDR3nt: TGCGCCAGCAGCCAAGACCCGGGACAGGGCAGTGAAAAACTGTTTTTT
CDR3aa: CASSQDPGQGSEKLFF

j_gene: TRBJ2-2
d_gene: -
abundance: -
v_gene: TRBV7-2
CDR3nt: TGTGCCAGCAGCTCTGGGGCATGGAACACCGGGGAGCTGTTTTTT
CDR3aa: CASSSGAWNTGELFF

j_gene: TRBJ1-6
d_gene: -
abundance: -
v_gene: TRBV4-3
CDR3nt: TGCGCCAGCAGCCAATCCAGGGCCAAATCCACCTATAATTCACCCCTCCACTTT
CDR3aa: CASSQSRAKSTYNSPLHF

j_gene: TRBJ1-1
d_gene: -
abundance: -
v_gene: TRBV11-2
CDR3nt: TGTGCCAGCAGCTTAGTTGATTTCCCGGGACTCTCGAACACTGAAGCTTTCTTT
CDR3aa: CASSLVDFPGLSNTEAFF

j_gene: TRBJ2-7
d_gene: -
abundance: -
v_gene: TRBV4-3
CDR3nt: TGCGCCAGCAGCCAGGGGCGATCCCTCGAGCAGTACTTC
CDR3aa: CASSQGRSLEQYF

j_gene: TRBJ2-3
d_gene: -
abundance: -
v_gene: TRBV6-4
CDR3nt: TGTGCCAGCAGCCCCCCTAGCACAGATACGCAGTATTTT
CDR3aa: CASSPPSTDTQYF

j_gene: TRBJ2-7
d_gene: -
abundance: -
v_gene: TRBV14
CDR3nt: TGTGCCAGCAGTAACTACGCCTACGAGCAGTACTTC
CDR3aa: CASSNYAYEQYF

j_gene: TRBJ2-1
d_gene: -
abundance: -
v_gene: TRBV5-1
CDR3nt: TGCGCCAGCAGCTTGGCCCCGACAGGAATCAATGAGCAGTTCTTC
CDR3aa: CASSLAPTGINEQFF

j_gene: TRBJ1-6
d_gene: -
abundance: -
v_gene: TRBV11-1
CDR3nt: TGTGCCAGCAGCCATACAGATATTAATTCACCCCTCCACTTT
CDR3aa: CASSHTDINSPLHF

j_gene: TRBJ2-7
d_gene: TRBD1
abundance: -
v_gene: TRBV9
CDR3nt: TGTGCCAGCAGCGTAGGGGGGACAGCCTACGAGCAGTACTTC
CDR3aa: CASSVGGTAYEQYF

j_gene: TRBJ1-3
d_gene: -
abundance: -
v_gene: TRBV25-1
CDR3nt: TGTGCCAGCAGTGAATTGGGGGGACGGGACACCATATATTTT
CDR3aa: CASSELGGRDTIYF

j_gene: TRBJ1-4
d_gene: -
abundance: -
v_gene: TRBV5-1
CDR3nt: TGCGCCAGCGGTCGGACCGGGGGGGGGCCTTATGAAAAACTGTTTTTT
CDR3aa: CASGRTGGGPYEKLFF

j_gene: TRBJ1-2
d_gene: TRBD1
abundance: -
v_gene: TRBV29-1
CDR3nt: TGCAGCGTTCGACAGGGCTACTATGGCTACACCTTC
CDR3aa: CSVRQGYYGYTF

j_gene: TRBJ2-7
d_gene: TRBD2
abundance: -
v_gene: TRBV7-2
CDR3nt: TGTGCCAGCAGCTTAACGATTAGCGGGGGCCCAAGCAGGAGCTACGAGCAGTACTTC
CDR3aa: CASSLTISGGPSRSYEQYF

j_gene: TRBJ2-2
d_gene: TRBD1
abundance: -
v_gene: TRBV28
CDR3nt: TGTGCCAGCTCCTTGACCGGGACAGGGGAACCCGGGGAGCTGTTTTTT
CDR3aa: CASSLTGTGEPGELFF